A single sample is the source of the 25 T cell receptor beta chains below, sequenced in a study of regulatory T cells in long-lasting Graves disease. Stated time point: newly diagnosed GD, antithyroid drugs for less than 3 months. Extracted PBMC RNA gave rise to the TCR library. TCR beta libraries were built with iRepertoire HTBI primers and Arm-PCR of CDR3 regions. Via MiXCR, TCRdb re-called the multiplex PCR reads, giving one row per CDR3 protein. The data hold some 410,000 distinct CDR3 sequences, with about 15% observed a single time. The sample also formed part of further work on T cells in Graves' hyperthyroidism and ophthalmopathy.

Sequencing was performed on peripheral blood mononuclear cells (PBMCs), taken at new diagnosis, from a patient treated with antithyroid drugs. All receptors come from a young woman with Graves disease.

Ten or more counts support this clonotype. This chain links TRBV6-1 with TRBJ2-1; 8 bases are shared with TRBD2. With V trimmed by 6 bases and J by 4 bases, 11 bases remained unmatched. The CDR3 consists of 16 residues. CDR1 is MNHNS, CDR2 SASEGT, per germline. The CDR3 DNA is TGTGCCAGCAGCGCCATAACTAGCGGTATATACAATGAGCAGTTCTTC. Protein product: CASSAITSGIYNEQFF.

This clonotype was found many times. V gene TRBV2 combines with J gene TRBJ2-1; D remains ambiguous. V was pared by 8 bases and J by 4 bases, with 9 bases between. The length of the CDR3 is 12 residues. Germline loops: CDR1 SNHLY, CDR2 FYNNEI. The CDR3 spells CASGQDYNEQFF. The CDR3 DNA is TGTGCCAGCGGGCAGGATTACAATGAGCAGTTCTTC.

CDR3 amino acids: CSGVGANVLTF. Here the CDR3 DNA reads TGCAGTGGGGTTGGGGCCAACGTCCTGACTTTC. The V call is TRBV20-1, the J call TRBJ2-6, with D uncertain. Germline lookup yields CDR1 DFQATT and CDR2 SNEGSKA (reference sequence). The CDR3 consists of 11 residues. Trimming left V 7 bases short and J 3 bases short, with 4 bases between.

For this clonotype: An end of the junction does not agree with germline; a read error may underlie this. The gene calls are TRBV5-1 and TRBJ2-1; possibly TRBD1 or TRBD2 for D (5 bases each). The CDR3 is 15 residues long. Germline V lookup: CDR1 SGHRS, CDR2 YFSETQ. In nucleotides, the CDR3 is TGTGCCAGCAGCTTGGCGGGCAGGGCTAACAATGAGCAGTTCTTC. Translation: CASSLAGRANNEQFF. Supplemented by reference TRBV5-1 and TRBJ2-1, the full variable domain reads KAGVTQTPRYLIKTRGQQVTLSCSPISGHRSVSWYQQTPGQGLQFLFEYFSETQRNKGNFPGRFSGRQFSNSRSEMNVSTLELGDSALYLCASSLAGRANNEQFFGPGTRLTVL.

A few counts support this clonotype. The chain employs TRBV9 and TRBJ2-2; TRBD1 matches 8 bases. The CDR3 is 15 residues long. With V trimmed by 3 bases and J by 2 bases, 3 bases remained unmatched. From germline, CDR1 is SGDLS and CDR2 YYNGEE. The CDR3 loop is CASSAGTGNTGELFF. CDR3 DNA sequence: TGTGCCAGCAGCGCCGGGACAGGAAACACCGGGGAGCTGTTTTTT.

V gene TRBV19 combines with J gene TRBJ2-1; D unresolved. CDR1 is LNHDA and CDR2 is SQIVND in the germline V gene (reference sequence). Trimming stripped 10 bases from V and 5 bases from J, with 21 bases between. This CDR3 is built from 15 residues. DNA for the CDR3: TGTGCCACCAAGTACTGGGGTACCGCGGACAATGAGCAGTTCTTC. Its translation: CATKYWGTADNEQFF.

This chain joins TRBV27 and TRBJ1-1, with D tentatively TRBD1 (5 bases). V was shortened by 2 bases and J by 5 bases, with 15 bases between the two germline ends. CDR3 length equals 15 residues. Germline V lookup: CDR1 MNHEY, CDR2 SMNVEV (reference sequence). The CDR3 DNA sequence: TGTGCCAGCAGTTTAACCGGGGGTTGGCTTACTGAAGCTTTCTTT. Amino acid sequence: CASSLTGGWLTEAFF.

This clonotype was seen repeatedly, ten times or more. The V and J genes are TRBV20-1 and TRBJ2-1; D not certain. CDR1 and CDR2 (germline): DFQATT, SNEGSKA (reference sequence). The CDR3 has 13 residues. Deletions cut 5 bases from V and 4 bases from J, with 12 bases between. CDR3 sequence (DNA): TGCAGTGCTCCCCCAATTATTTACAATGAGCAGTTCTTC. Protein product: CSAPPIIYNEQFF.

This clonotype has a count of ten or more. The rearrangement joins TRBV7-9 to TRBJ2-1; perhaps TRBD1 as D (6 bases). V was trimmed by 6 bases and J by 9 bases, leaving 15 bases between them. Germline V gives CDR1 SEHNR, CDR2 FQNEAQ (reference sequence). This CDR3 is 13 amino acids long. CDR3 loop: CASRGDTASEQFF. The CDR3 coding sequence is TGTGCCAGCAGGGGGGACACTGCGAGTGAGCAGTTCTTC.

This clonotype was counted ten times or more. V gene TRBV7-8 combines with J gene TRBJ2-3; 9 bases agree with TRBD2. The V gene's germline CDR1 is SGHVS and CDR2 FQNEAQ. The CDR3 is made up of 20 amino acids. V lost 2 bases and J lost 0; bases outside the gene matches: 15. The CDR3, as DNA: TGTGCCAGCAGCTTACTCGAGCGCGGCGGGAGGGTGGCTAGCACAGATACGCAGTATTTT. Its protein is CASSLLERGGRVASTDTQYF.

This rearrangement joins TRBV4-2 to TRBJ1-5; D remains unclear. Trimming stripped 1 base from V and 6 bases from J, with 1 base between. The CDR3 totals 11 residues. The germline V gene has CDR1 LGHNA and CDR2 YNFKEQ. The CDR3 DNA reads as TGTGCCAGCAGCCAAGGTCAGCCCCAGCATTTT. Its translation: CASSQGQPQHF.

In its sample, this clonotype was seen a few times. V usage is TRBV30 and J usage is TRBJ1-4; 8 bases line up with TRBD1. The germline V gene encodes CDR1 GTSNPN and CDR2 SVGIG (reference sequence). The CDR3 runs 14 residues. V shed 4 bases, J shed 8 bases, and the junction held 9 bases outside the gene matches. The CDR3: CAWTRTGLNEKLFF. The CDR3 DNA reads TGTGCCTGGACCCGGACAGGGTTGAACGAAAAACTGTTTTTT.

In its sample, this clonotype was seen many times. The rearrangement uses TRBV27 and TRBJ2-2; TRBD2 might be the D (6 bases). Germline-derived CDR1 and CDR2 are MNHEY and SMNVEV (reference sequence). V was trimmed by 9 bases and J by 4 bases, leaving 9 bases between them. The CDR3 covers 12 residues. CDR3 loop: CASRRATGELFF. The CDR3 region has the DNA TGTGCCAGTAGGAGGGCCACCGGGGAGCTGTTTTTT.

Worth noting for this clonotype: This could be a read error, since a much larger clone is one nucleotide away. The chain uses TRBV2 and TRBJ2-7; 9 nucleotides agree with TRBD2. V dropped 5 bases and J dropped 7; count of bases not matched to a gene: 15. Germline CDR1 is SNHLY and CDR2 is FYNNEI. The CDR3 has 16 residues. The CDR3: CASSHAPLAGIDEQYF. CDR3 coding DNA: TGTGCCAGCAGTCACGCCCCCCTAGCGGGAATCGATGAGCAGTACTTC.

This clonotype appeared a few times. This chain joins TRBV5-5 and TRBJ2-5; possibly TRBD2 for D (5 bases). This CDR3 has 22 amino acids. The V gene lost 0 bases and the J gene lost 1 base, with 31 bases spanning the gap. The germline gives CDR1 SGHKS, CDR2 YYEKEE (reference sequence). The CDR3 is CASSLAPGQTDSSWVLQETQYF. CDR3 DNA: TGTGCCAGCAGCTTGGCCCCCGGGCAGACGGACTCTAGTTGGGTCCTCCAAGAGACCCAGTACTTC. Combining the CDR3 with reference TRBV5-5 and TRBJ2-5 gives the whole variable domain DAGVTQSPTHLIKTRGQQVTLRCSPISGHKSVSWYQQVLGQGPQFIFQYYEKEERGRGNFPDRFSARQFPNYSSELNVNALLLGDSALYLCASSLAPGQTDSSWVLQETQYFGPGTRLLVL.

The V and J genes are TRBV6-1 and TRBJ2-3; 9 positions agree with TRBD1. The V gene's germline CDR1 is MNHNS and CDR2 SASEGT. The CDR3 totals 15 residues. V lost 1 base and J lost 3; bases outside the gene matches: 2. The CDR3 here is CASSEEQGATDTQYF. The DNA of the CDR3 is TGTGCCAGCAGTGAAGAACAGGGGGCAACAGATACGCAGTATTTT.

This clonotype was seen a few times. The chain couples TRBV9 to TRBJ2-1; a weak D match, TRBD2 (5 bases). The V gene's germline CDR1 is SGDLS and CDR2 YYNGEE. Trimming left V 0 bases short and J 2 bases short, with 9 bases between. The CDR3 has 15 amino acids. The CDR3 coding sequence is TGTGCCAGCAGCGTAGCTGAGGGAACCTACAATGAGCAGTTCTTC. As protein: CASSVAEGTYNEQFF.

For this clonotype: At one boundary the junction diverges from the germline segment, which might be a read error. The chain has TRBV18 and TRBJ1-5, with 8 bases aligning to TRBD1. The CDR3 contains 15 residues. Germline V lookup: CDR1 KGHSH, CDR2 LQKENI. CDR3 region: CAGSPRTGIGQPQHF. In nucleotides, the CDR3 is TGTGCCGGCTCACCAAGGACAGGGATTGGCCAGCCCCAGCATTTT.

CDR3 DNA: TGCGCCAGCAGCTCCTGGGACCAGGGTCTCCAAGAGACCCAGTACTTC. This encodes CASSSWDQGLQETQYF. The chain has TRBV5-1 and TRBJ2-5; either TRBD1 or TRBD2 may fit D (5 bases each). The CDR3 has 16 residues. Trimming removed 3 bases at V and 1 base at J, with 16 bases between. CDR1 and CDR2 (germline): SGHRS, YFSETQ.

This clonotype appeared many times. V is TRBV18 and J is TRBJ2-7, with D perhaps matching TRBD1 (6 bases). V was pared by 0 bases and J by 1 base, with 10 bases between. The CDR3 is 15 residues long. CDR1 and CDR2 from the germline V gene are KGHSH and LQKENI. The CDR3 coding sequence is TGTGCCAGCTCACCACCGGTCAGGGGATCCTACGAGCAGTACTTC. Translating it yields CASSPPVRGSYEQYF.

The chain has TRBV4-2 and TRBJ2-7; D ambiguous. This CDR3 spans 12 amino acids. Between the trimmed V and J ends, which lost 3 bases and 4 bases, there was a span of 7 bases. Germline V gene data show CDR1 as LGHNA and CDR2 as YNFKEQ. This CDR3 is CASSHSTYEQYF. The CDR3 DNA is TGTGCCAGCAGCCACTCAACATACGAGCAGTACTTC.

There are a few counts of this clonotype. The gene calls are TRBV6-2 or TRBV6-3 and TRBJ2-7; tentatively, D is TRBD2 (5 bases). The CDR3 consists of 16 residues. Deletions cut 2 bases from V and 1 base from J, with 15 bases between. The germline gives CDR1 MNHEY, CDR2 SVGEGT. In nucleotides, the CDR3 is TGTGCCAGCAGTTACGGGCTAGCACTTTTTTCCTACGAGCAGTACTTC. It codes for CASSYGLALFSYEQYF.

This clonotype was detected many times. This chain joins TRBV5-1 and TRBJ2-2; D is ambiguous. Germline CDR1 SGHRS, CDR2 YFSETQ. This CDR3 is built from 19 residues. V gave up 4 bases and J gave up 0 bases, with 22 bases separating them. Here the CDR3 DNA reads TGCGCCAGCAGCGCGGCCCGTGGGGTAGCAAGAGCGAACACCGGGGAGCTGTTTTTT. Its translation: CASSAARGVARANTGELFF.

This clonotype was recorded many times. This rearrangement joins TRBV15 to TRBJ2-7, with D possibly called TRBD1 or TRBD2 (5 bases each). CDR1 and CDR2 (germline): LNHNV, YYDKDF (reference sequence). The CDR3 consists of 13 residues. Trimming removed 5 bases from V and 3 bases from J, with 11 bases in between. CDR3 sequence (DNA): TGTGCCACCAGCCCCCGAGGGGACTACGAGCAGTACTTC. Protein product: CATSPRGDYEQYF.

This clonotype was counted many times. CDR3 sequence: CASSPTSVNNEQFF. In DNA form, the CDR3 reads TGTGCCAGCAGCCCTACTAGCGTGAACAATGAGCAGTTCTTC. The rearrangement links TRBV12-3 or TRBV12-4 to TRBJ2-1, with TRBD2 matching 7 bases. Trimming removed 6 bases from V and 5 bases from J; junction bases left unmatched: 7. The CDR3 runs 14 residues.